This T cell receptor beta chain was documented in a study of beta chain features in type 1 diabetes. On average, the one heparinised blood draw given by each donor was approximately 120 mL. This CDR3 has 12 amino acids. The ends lost 9 bases at V and 7 bases at J; junction bases unmatched: 5. The germline CDR1 and CDR2 sequences are MGHDK and SYGVNS. What was sequenced were expressed TCRB transcripts, since all of the isolated RNA had been reverse transcribed. Generated by immunoSEQ multiplex PCR, the TCRdb table keeps only in-frame clones and is missing some. Among under 250,000 clones listed, roughly 13% were seen once.

The sequenced material came from naive CD4+ T cells from blood. This receptor was identified in a woman in her thirties or forties in good health. J is TRBJ2-1 and V is TRBV25-1; TRBD2 matches at 8 bases. The CDR3 spells CARLAALNEQFF. Here the CDR3 DNA reads TGTGCCAGACTAGCGGCGCTAAATGAGCAGTTCTTC.